The 15 T cell receptor beta chains below come from one sample, sequenced in a study of OX40 agonist ivuxolimab in advanced cancers. The data were produced by immunoSEQ multiplex PCR, yet TCRdb's version contains in-frame clones alone and is incomplete. The top ten clones hold 0.33% of a sample with about 95,000 clones, approximately 89% of them seen once. Sequenced material: CD4+ or CD8+ T cells sorted from blood, taken in a trial of the OX40 agonist ivuxolimab. The receptor set was obtained from an adult with an advanced solid tumor such as melanoma, head and neck, liver or kidney cancer.

Details on this clone: Within the sample, other DNA sequences also encode this same CDR3. The V and J genes are TRBV6-5 and TRBJ2-7; 7 nucleotides agree with TRBD2. The CDR3 loop spans 14 amino acids. Unmatched junction bases numbered 9, after V lost 4 bases and J lost 6 bases. Germline V lookup: CDR1 MNHEY, CDR2 SVGAGI. In DNA, the CDR3 is TGTGCCAGCAGTTCGGGACTCCCGGGGGGCGAGCAGTACTTC. This codes for CASSSGLPGGEQYF.

V usage is TRBV6-5 and J usage is TRBJ1-2; possible D gene TRBD1, 5 bases. In germline, CDR1 is MNHEY, CDR2 SVGAGI. V was pared by 5 bases and J by 1 base, with 14 bases between. This CDR3 is 15 amino acids long. The CDR3 sequence is CASSGTTVNNYGYTF. The CDR3 nucleotides are TGTGCCAGCAGTGGAACGACAGTGAATAACTATGGCTACACCTTC.

This clone qualifies as medium-sized. This chain joins TRBV4-3 and TRBJ1-6; D gene ambiguous. CDR1 is LGHNA, CDR2 YSLEER, per germline. This CDR3 spans 15 amino acids. Deletions cut 0 bases from V and 9 bases from J, with 12 bases between. CDR3 residues: CASSQEGGKGSPLHF. CDR3 nucleotide sequence: TGCGCCAGCAGCCAAGAAGGAGGGAAGGGTTCACCCCTCCACTTT.

The CDR3 coding sequence is TGTGCCAGCTCACCACTGAGCGGGGGCGTCGAGCAGTACTTC. Its protein is CASSPLSGGVEQYF. The chain carries TRBV18 and TRBJ2-7, with 8 nucleotides matching TRBD2. CDR3 length: 14 amino acids. Germline V gives CDR1 KGHSH, CDR2 LQKENI. With 1 base clipped from V and 6 bases from J, the junction kept 5 bases outside the gene matches.

The V and J genes are TRBV28 and TRBJ2-5, with D possibly being TRBD2 (6 bases). The germline V and J ends were trimmed by 8 bases and 4 bases, with 14 bases remaining between them. Germline CDR1 MDHEN, CDR2 SYDVKM. The CDR3 runs to 13 residues. The CDR3 DNA reads TGTGCCAGCGGTCCGGGGGAGTTAGAGACCCAGTACTTC. Amino acids: CASGPGELETQYF.

The chain employs TRBV19 and TRBJ2-1; no firm D call. V dropped 3 bases and J dropped 11 bases, with 8 bases sitting between them. CDR3 size: 11 residues. Germline lookup yields CDR1 LNHDA and CDR2 SQIVND (reference sequence). The DNA of the CDR3 is TGTGCCAGTAGTATCTGGGATAAGCAGTTCTTC. It is translated as CASSIWDKQFF.

On this clone itself: Germline is not matched at one junction end, which may reflect a read error. The gene calls are TRBV7-7 and TRBJ2-2, with TRBD1 identical over 7 bases. CDR3 length equals 15 residues. Per the germline V gene, CDR1 is SSHAT and CDR2 is FNYEAQ (reference sequence). The CDR3 is CASSLTTGYTGELFF. The CDR3 region has the DNA TGTGCTAGCAGCCTTACGACAGGGTACACCGGGGAGCTGTTTTTT.

Concerning this clone: Other DNA sequences in the same sample also yield this CDR3. This chain uses TRBV4-3 with TRBJ2-2, with 9 bases matching TRBD2. The CDR3 runs 16 residues. J lost 1 base, V lost 0 bases, and 0 bases had no gene match. Germline lookup yields CDR1 LGHNA and CDR2 YSLEER. The DNA for the CDR3 is TGCGCCAGCAGCCAAGAACTAGCGGGGAACACCGGGGAGCTGTTTTTT. The encoded protein is CASSQELAGNTGELFF.

The chain has TRBV4-2 and TRBJ2-3, with 8 bases identical to TRBD2. The CDR3 loop spans 16 amino acids. The trim removed 2 bases at V and 3 bases at J, leaving 7 bases unmatched. Germline V gene lookup returns CDR1 LGHNA and CDR2 YNFKEQ. CDR3 amino acids: CASSQWSGGDTDTQYF. The CDR3 DNA reads as TGTGCCAGCAGCCAATGGTCCGGGGGGGATACAGATACGCAGTATTTT.

This sequence joins TRBV19 and TRBJ2-2, with TRBD1 matching 8 bases. Looked up from germline, CDR1 is LNHDA and CDR2 is SQIVND (reference sequence). Germline trimming cut 4 bases from V and 1 base from J; bases unmatched to any gene: 2. The CDR3 is made up of 15 amino acids. CDR3 sequence reads: CASSRGQVNTGELFF. In DNA, the CDR3 is TGTGCCAGTAGTAGGGGACAGGTGAACACCGGGGAGCTGTTTTTT.

The chain employs TRBV7-3 and TRBJ2-3; 7 bases are shared with TRBD1. This CDR3 has 16 amino acids. Per the germline V gene, CDR1 is SGHTA and CDR2 is FQGTGA. J lost 2 bases, V lost 4 bases, and 9 bases had no gene match. CDR3 sequence reads: CASSSGPGQFTDTQYF. The CDR3, as DNA: TGTGCCAGCAGCTCGGGCCCGGGACAGTTCACAGATACGCAGTATTTT.

This clone showed up just once. The V gene is TRBV9, the J gene TRBJ2-1; a weak D match, TRBD2 (5 bases). V gave up 1 base and J gave up 0 bases, with 14 bases separating them. Germline V gene data show CDR1 as SGDLS and CDR2 as YYNGEE. The CDR3 is 17 residues long. The CDR3 region is CASSVHGDLSSYNEQFF. Written as DNA, the CDR3 is TGTGCCAGCAGCGTACACGGGGATTTAAGCTCCTACAATGAGCAGTTCTTC. Full variable domain (outside the CDR3, taken from reference TRBV9 and TRBJ2-1): DSGVTQTPKHLITATGQRVTLRCSPRSGDLSVYWYQQSLDQGLQFLIQYYNGEERAKGNILERFSAQQFPDLHSELNLSSLELGDSALYFCASSVHGDLSSYNEQFFGPGTRLTVL.

The chain joins TRBV5-1 to TRBJ1-1; no definite D call. The germline V and J ends were trimmed by 0 bases and 1 base, with 10 bases remaining between them. The germline V gene has CDR1 SGHRS and CDR2 YFSETQ. This CDR3 spans 15 amino acids. The CDR3 DNA reads TGCGCCAGCAGCTTGGGAACACGGGGGAACACTGAAGCTTTCTTT. Amino acid sequence: CASSLGTRGNTEAFF.

This CDR3 reads CASSISAGNTEAFF. The CDR3 DNA sequence: TGTGCCAGTAGTATCTCGGCAGGGAACACTGAAGCTTTCTTT. The chain carries TRBV19 and TRBJ1-1; no clear D. The CDR3 runs to 14 residues. Germline V gene data show CDR1 as LNHDA and CDR2 as SQIVND (reference sequence). Trimming shortened V by 3 bases and J by 1 base, and 9 bases separated the two germline ends.

The rearrangement links TRBV7-8 to TRBJ2-5; D call uncertain. From germline, CDR1 is SGHVS and CDR2 FQNEAQ. The CDR3 is made up of 14 amino acids. V shed 2 bases and J shed 2 bases, with 9 bases lying between them. The CDR3 loop is CASSLTGGQETQYF. The DNA for the CDR3 is TGTGCCAGCAGCTTAACTGGTGGGCAAGAGACCCAGTACTTC.